This T cell receptor (beta chain) was sequenced during a study of T-cell reconstitution after alpha-beta-depleted transplantation in children (dated by TCRdb to 2016 to 2017). Background for the entire study: The study quantitatively tracked T-cell immune reconstitution after TCRalphabeta/CD19-depleted allogeneic hematopoietic cell transplantation in children using TCR repertoire profiling.

The library was made by PCR. The listed sequencing device is Illumina HiSeq 2500. TCR library preparation used molecular barcoding, with unique molecular identifiers applied to normalize quantification of the TCRbeta repertoire. Through fastp at Q25 and MiXCR, TCRdb rebuilt clones from the public reads, retaining in-frame beta chains. One record per CDR3 amino acid sequence lists the most common genes and DNA. A total of some 500,000 distinct CDR3 sequences appear in this sample, roughly 18% of them only once. 3% to 3.5% of the sample belongs to the ten largest clones. This clonotype was seen a handful of times. Its antigen is not yet known. It has no much larger one-base neighbor in the sample; base qualities were not kept. Including the terminal cysteine and phenylalanine, the CDR3 comprises 17 residues. The entry retains the CDR3 DNA only, 51 bases that are in frame from base 1. V is cut back by 5 bases and J by 0 bases, with 6 bases in the junction unmatched.

This clonotype was sampled from a human donor who donated a stem cell graft to a child with acute lymphoblastic leukemia. The sequence is built from TRBV12-3 or TRBV12-4 and TRBJ1-4; 10 nucleotides in the junction match TRBD1. Here the sequenced sample was PBMCs from the stem cell graft donor, taken from the stem cell graft. The CDR3 protein sequence reads: CASSHPGQGATNEKLFF. The nucleotide sequence is given as TGTGCCAGCAGTCACCCAGGACAGGGGGCAACTAATGAAAAACTGTTTTTT.